This T cell receptor beta chain emerged from a study of human thymus T cells. Clones were sequenced by immunoSEQ multiplex PCR, and TCRdb holds only the in-frame ones, with some missing. The sample holds under 150,000 clones, more than 90% seen once. Overall study findings and caveats: Repertoires from thymus and blood appeared to show biased V and J gene usage.

Germline trimming cut 4 bases from V and 4 bases from J; bases unmatched to any gene: 7. Germline V gene data show CDR1 as SGHTA and CDR2 as FQGNSA. The CDR3 covers 15 residues. The thymus was resected at corrective cardiac surgery. With respect to this clone: Its antigen is currently unknown.

The chain couples TRBV7-2 to TRBJ2-1; 7 bases are shared with TRBD1. The TCR sequence derives from a boy younger than two with a congenital heart defect but otherwise immunologically healthy. Sequenced material: thymus tissue. The CDR3 sequence: CASSSPGQLYNEQFF. As DNA, the CDR3 is TGTGCCAGCAGCTCACCGGGACAGCTATACAATGAGCAGTTCTTC.